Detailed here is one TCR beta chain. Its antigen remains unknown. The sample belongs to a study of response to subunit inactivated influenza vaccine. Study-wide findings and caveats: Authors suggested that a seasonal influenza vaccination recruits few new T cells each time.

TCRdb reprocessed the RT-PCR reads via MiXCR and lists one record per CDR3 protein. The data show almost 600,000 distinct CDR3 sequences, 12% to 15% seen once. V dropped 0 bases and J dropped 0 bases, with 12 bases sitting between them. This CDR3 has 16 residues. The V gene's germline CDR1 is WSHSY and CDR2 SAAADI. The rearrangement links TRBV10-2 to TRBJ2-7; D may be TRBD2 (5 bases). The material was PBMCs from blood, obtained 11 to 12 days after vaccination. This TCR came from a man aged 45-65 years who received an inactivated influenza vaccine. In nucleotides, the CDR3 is TGCGCCAGCAGTGAGTCGGTCAGGAGCGGCTCCTACGAGCAGTACTTC. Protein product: CASSESVRSGSYEQYF.